One and the same sample provided the 2 T cell receptor beta chains below, sequenced in a study of OX40 agonist ivuxolimab in advanced cancers. Method: immunoSEQ multiplex PCR; TCRdb's copy keeps in-frame clones and lacks some. The table has more than 45,000 clones, roughly 80% seen once. The source material was CD4+ or CD8+ T cells sorted from blood, sampled in a trial of the OX40 agonist ivuxolimab. The source of these receptors is an adult with an advanced solid tumor such as melanoma, head and neck, liver or kidney cancer.

This clone appeared once. The CDR3 DNA reads TGTGCCTGGAGTGCCTCAACCTACGAGCAGTACTTC. Amino acid sequence: CAWSASTYEQYF. The chain is built from TRBV30 and TRBJ2-7; D not resolved. Per germline, CDR1 GTSNPN and CDR2 SVGIG (reference sequence). The CDR3 contains 12 residues. The germline V and J ends were trimmed by 1 base and 2 bases, with 6 bases remaining between them.

The chain has TRBV6-6 and TRBJ1-1; D remains unclear. CDR3 length: 14 amino acids. Between the trimmed V and J ends, which lost 0 bases and 5 bases, there was a span of 10 bases. Germline-derived CDR1 and CDR2 are MNHNY and SVGAGI (reference sequence). CDR3 nucleotide sequence: TGTGCCAGCAGTTACTCCGGGGATCGAACTGAAGCTTTCTTT. It specifies CASSYSGDRTEAFF.